The rows below give T cell receptor beta chains drawn from one sample of a study of blood T cell repertoires in COVID-19. Libraries were prepared by immunoSEQ multiplex PCR; TCRdb keeps only in-frame clonotypes and omits some of them. The sample lists over 15,000 clones, 86% occurring once. The sequenced material came from peripheral blood. Every receptor here comes from a human donor with active COVID-19. The donor label of this sample is uncertain. Both conserved end residues are part of each CDR3.

TRBJ1-1 TRBV7-2 CASSQTSMNTEAFF
TRBJ1-2 TRBV7-9 CASSPGPGYHGYTF
TRBJ1-2 TRBV19 CASSKQGATVDGYTF
TRBJ1-2 TRBV6-2/TRBV6-3 CASSYPIGQGKSGYTF
TRBJ1-2 TRBV9 CARGAGGGNYGYTF
TRBJ1-5 TRBV2 CASMARLKQPQHF
TRBJ1-4 TRBV7-6 CASSLGGGVGEKLFF
TRBJ1-2 TRBV4-1 CASSQDGRGFYGYTF
TRBJ1-5 TRBV29-1 CSAYKQGQPQHF
TRBJ2-5 TRBV5-8 CASSATGTAKETQYF
TRBJ2-4 TRBV29-1 CSGKTGSTKNIQYF
TRBJ2-3 TRBV3-1/TRBV3-2 CASSHAGGPSGTDTQYF
TRBJ2-6 TRBV6-5 CASRTGTSGANVLTF
TRBJ2-7 TRBV3-1/TRBV3-2 CASSQSSDPTYEQYF
TRBJ2-5 TRBV11-1 CASSIDNQETQYF
TRBJ2-1 TRBV4-1 CASSSVTDNEQFF
TRBJ2-4 TRBV7-9 CASSLGQGAGAKNIQYF
TRBJ2-7 TRBV9 CASSVAGPSYEQYF
TRBJ2-1 TRBV10-3 CAISGGQGESEQFF
TRBJ2-7 TRBV7-2 CASSWDRGPYEQYF
TRBJ2-1 TRBV7-6 CASSSPSFWDEQFF
TRBJ2-5 TRBV11-3 CASSLAGGPQTQYF